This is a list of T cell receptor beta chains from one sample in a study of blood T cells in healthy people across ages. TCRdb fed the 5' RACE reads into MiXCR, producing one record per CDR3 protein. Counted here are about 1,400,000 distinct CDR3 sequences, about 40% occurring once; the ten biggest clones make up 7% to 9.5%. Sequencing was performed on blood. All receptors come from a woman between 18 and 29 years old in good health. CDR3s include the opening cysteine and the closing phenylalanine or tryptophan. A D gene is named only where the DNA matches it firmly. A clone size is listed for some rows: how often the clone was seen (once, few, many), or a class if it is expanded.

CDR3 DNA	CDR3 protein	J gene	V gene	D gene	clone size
TGTGCCAGCAGCTCCGGGACTAGCGGGAGGGAAGAGCAGTACTTC	CASSSGTSGREEQYF	TRBJ2-4	TRBV5-6	TRBD2	once
TGTGCCAGCACCCGGACAGGTAGCTCCTACGAGCAGTACTTC	CASTRTGSSYEQYF	TRBJ2-7	TRBV6-5	TRBD1	few
TGTGCCAGCAGCCCACAAGGGGCCCGCTACTACGAGCAGTACTTC	CASSPQGARYYEQYF	TRBJ2-7	TRBV7-9	-	-
TGTGCCAGCACCTCGGTGGGTGGCTATGGCTACACCTTC	CASTSVGGYGYTF	TRBJ1-2	TRBV27	-	-
TGCAGTGCTAGAGCCCTCCTGCTAGATACGCAGTATTTT	CSARALLLDTQYF	TRBJ2-3	TRBV20-1	-	-
TGTGCCAGCAGCCTCGGCTTTAGACCGGACCTTGAGCAGTTCTTC	CASSLGFRPDLEQFF	TRBJ2-1	TRBV7-2	-	-
TGTGCCAGCAGCTTAGGAAGGGCCTTGGGCCGGTACACTGAAGCTTTCTTT	CASSLGRALGRYTEAFF	TRBJ1-1	TRBV7-2	-	few
TGCAGCGTTCACAGGGCTTTGGGGACTGAAGCTTTCTTT	CSVHRALGTEAFF	TRBJ1-1	TRBV29-1	-	few
TGCAGTGCATCCACTAGGGATGAGCAGTACTTC	CSASTRDEQYF	TRBJ2-5	TRBV20-1	-	-
TGCAGTGCTAGTCCCCAGACGGCTACCAATGAGCAGTTCTTC	CSASPQTATNEQFF	TRBJ2-1	TRBV20-1	-	-
TGTGCCAGCAGTTTAGGGGGCCGGATCAATCAGCCCCAGCATTTT	CASSLGGRINQPQHF	TRBJ1-5	TRBV27	-	-
TGTGCCAGCAGTTCCACAGGGTATGGCTGCACCTTC	CASSSTGYGCTF	TRBJ1-2	TRBV12-3/TRBV12-4	-	-
TGCAGCGTTGTGACTAGCGGGGTTATAGATACGCAGTATTTT	CSVVTSGVIDTQYF	TRBJ2-3	TRBV29-1	TRBD2	-
TGTGCCAGCAGTGACGGCACCATGAACACTGAAGCTTTCTTT	CASSDGTMNTEAFF	TRBJ1-1	TRBV6-6	-	-
TGCGCCAGCAGCTTTTCGGAAGGGACAGGGATTTATGGCTACACCTTC	CASSFSEGTGIYGYTF	TRBJ1-2	TRBV5-1	TRBD1	few
TGCAGTGCTAGCCCCGGGACAGGGTTCCAAGAGACCCAGTACTTC	CSASPGTGFQETQYF	TRBJ2-5	TRBV20-1	TRBD1	few
TGTGCCAGCAGCCGACAGTCTGGGACTGGCTATGGCTACACCTTC	CASSRQSGTGYGYTF	TRBJ1-2	TRBV6-6	-	-
TGTGCCAGCAGTTTGACCGGGACTAGCGGATCAACCTACGAGCAGTACTTC	CASSLTGTSGSTYEQYF	TRBJ2-7	TRBV6-5	TRBD2	-
TGTGCCAGCAGTCCTCCTTCCGGGACGGGTTCACCCCTCCACTTT	CASSPPSGTGSPLHF	TRBJ1-6	TRBV6-6	-	few
TGTACCAGCAGTTCCCGCTGGGGGGAGACCTACGAGCAGTACTTC	CTSSSRWGETYEQYF	TRBJ2-7	TRBV27	-	-
TGCGCCAGCAAGGGAGCAGGGGGTCGAGATACGCAGTATTTT	CASKGAGGRDTQYF	TRBJ2-3	TRBV5-1	TRBD1	-
TGTGCCAGCAGCTCACTTAGGACAGGGCAGGCCTATGGCCACACCTTC	CASSSLRTGQAYGHTF	TRBJ1-2	TRBV7-8	TRBD1	-
TGTGCCAGCAGCTCAGACAGGGCGAAACTCGAGCAGTACTTC	CASSSDRAKLEQYF	TRBJ2-7	TRBV7-2	TRBD1	-
TGTGCCAGCAGTGAACGGGGGACCTCCTCCTACGAGCAGTACTTC	CASSERGTSSYEQYF	TRBJ2-7	TRBV6-1	-	few
TGTGCCAGCAGCCAAGATGTGGCTAGCGGGACCACAGATATGCAGTATTTT	CASSQDVASGTTDMQYF	TRBJ2-3	TRBV3-1	TRBD2	-
TGCGCCAGCAGCCATAAGAGACTAGCGGCCCATTCTTTAGCCAAAAACATTCAGTACTTC	CASSHKRLAAHSLAKNIQYF	TRBJ2-4	TRBV4-1	TRBD2	few
TGCGCCAGCAGCTTGGGAGCGGGGAGCTCCTACAATGAGCAGTTCTTC	CASSLGAGSSYNEQFF	TRBJ2-1	TRBV5-1	TRBD2	few
TGTGCCAGCCTTAGGGGGTATCCTAATGAAGCTTTCTTT	CASLRGYPNEAFF	TRBJ1-1	TRBV6-1	-	-
TGTGCCAGCAGTGCCACAGCTGCCTCGGGTGGGGCCAACGTCCTGACTTTC	CASSATAASGGANVLTF	TRBJ2-6	TRBV6-1	-	-
TGTGCCAGCAGCTTAGCGCCCCAGGCCGGGGAGCTGTTTTTT	CASSLAPQAGELFF	TRBJ2-2	TRBV7-2	-	once
TGCGCCAGCAGTGTAGGCTTTTCTAGCACAGATACGCAGTATTTT	CASSVGFSSTDTQYF	TRBJ2-3	TRBV10-1	-	-
TGCGCCAGCAGCCACAGTTCGGGCAGGGTCTACGAGCAGTACTTC	CASSHSSGRVYEQYF	TRBJ2-7	TRBV4-1	-	-
TGCGCCAGCTCGACGGGTACTGTGGGACAGCCCCAGCATTTT	CASSTGTVGQPQHF	TRBJ1-5	TRBV5-1	-	few
TGTGCCAGCAGTGAGGAGAGGGACCTGGTTGATACGCAGTATTTT	CASSEERDLVDTQYF	TRBJ2-3	TRBV2	-	-
TGTGCCAGCAGCTTGCAGCCGCGCCACGACTATGGCTACACCTTC	CASSLQPRHDYGYTF	TRBJ1-2	TRBV5-6	-	-
TGTGCCGGCTATACGTGGCCCAGCTCCTATAATTCACCCCTCCACTTT	CAGYTWPSSYNSPLHF	TRBJ1-6	TRBV14	-	-
TGTGCCTGGAGTCCACTAGGCACCGGACTAGCGGGTGCCTACGAGCAGTACTTC	CAWSPLGTGLAGAYEQYF	TRBJ2-7	TRBV30	TRBD2	-
TGTGCCAGCAGTGCCCTAGGGCGTTCTAATGAAAAACTGTTTTTT	CASSALGRSNEKLFF	TRBJ1-4	TRBV6-1	-	-
TGTGCCAGCTCACCAAGTCAACTTACCCACGAGCAGTACTTC	CASSPSQLTHEQYF	TRBJ2-7	TRBV18	-	few
TGTGCCAGCAGTTTCCGGCAGACCGGGGAGCTGTTTTTT	CASSFRQTGELFF	TRBJ2-2	TRBV12-3/TRBV12-4	-	-
TGTGCCAGCAGCTTACCTACAGGTGCCTCAACTAATGAAAAACTGTTTTTT	CASSLPTGASTNEKLFF	TRBJ1-4	TRBV7-9	-	-
TGCAGTGCCAATCCCGGGACAGGTTCTCGAGGCTCTGAAGCTTTCTTT	CSANPGTGSRGSEAFF	TRBJ1-1	TRBV20-1	TRBD1	-
TGTGCCAGCAGCTTGACTAGCGGGGGGTCTATCTACAATGAGCAGTTCTTC	CASSLTSGGSIYNEQFF	TRBJ2-1	TRBV12-3/TRBV12-4	TRBD2	few
TGCAGTGCGATCAACGTACAGGACCATGAAAAACTGTTTTTT	CSAINVQDHEKLFF	TRBJ1-4	TRBV20-1	-	-
TGTGCCGGCAGTGGAAAGGGACAGGGCCCAACGGCCACCAATGAAGCTTTCTTT	CAGSGKGQGPTATNEAFF	TRBJ1-1	TRBV6-1	TRBD1	-
TGTGCCAGCAGCCAAGAGGGAGGGGCTAGCGGAAGCACAGATACGCAGTATTTT	CASSQEGGASGSTDTQYF	TRBJ2-3	TRBV3-1	TRBD2	-
TGTGCCATCAGTGAAGGACTAGCGGTACTCACAGATACGCAGTATTTT	CAISEGLAVLTDTQYF	TRBJ2-3	TRBV10-3	TRBD2	many
TGTGCCAGCAGCCAAGATCGGGGGGGCCGTGCGAACACTGAAGCTTTCTTT	CASSQDRGGRANTEAFF	TRBJ1-1	TRBV14	-	-
TGTGCCAGCAGCGTAGTCGGGACTCCCAAGGGTGATGAGCAGTACTTC	CASSVVGTPKGDEQYF	TRBJ2-5	TRBV9	-	-
TGCGCCAGCAGCCCCCCAGGGCTAGCGGCCTACAATGAGCAGTACTTC	CASSPPGLAAYNEQYF	TRBJ2-4	TRBV4-1	TRBD2	-
TGTGCCGGCAGCTTACTTACAGCTGGGGCCAACGTCCTGACTTTC	CAGSLLTAGANVLTF	TRBJ2-6	TRBV7-2	-	-
TGTGCCAGTGGACTAGCGGGACAGAATGAGCAGTTCTTC	CASGLAGQNEQFF	TRBJ2-1	TRBV19	TRBD2	-
TGTGCCAGCAGCTTGGGGCCGGCTGAAGCTTTCTTT	CASSLGPAEAFF	TRBJ1-1	TRBV13	-	few
TGTGCCAGCAGCTTACAACAGGGAAACACTGAAGCTTTCTTT	CASSLQQGNTEAFF	TRBJ1-1	TRBV7-9	-	few
TGTGCCAGCAGTGACACTCGACATGATTCAACTGATGCTTTCTTT	CASSDTRHDSTDAFF	TRBJ1-1	TRBV6-5	-	-